These 16 T cell receptor beta chains originate from one sample sequenced in a study of blood T cell repertoires in COVID-19. TCRdb's table, derived via immunoSEQ multiplex PCR, lists solely in-frame clones and lacks some. The sample includes fewer than 50,000 clones, approximately 90% of them seen just once. Sequencing was done on a sample of peripheral blood. These receptors were collected from a man aged 70-80 years with active COVID-19.

This chain connects TRBV27 to TRBJ2-1; no clear D gene. From germline, CDR1 is MNHEY and CDR2 SMNVEV (reference sequence). This CDR3 is 13 amino acids long. V gave up 5 bases and J gave up 3 bases, with 8 bases separating them. This chain's CDR3 is CASSQQIYNEQFF. For the CDR3, the DNA is TGTGCCAGCAGTCAACAGATCTACAATGAGCAGTTCTTC.

V and J are TRBV11-2 and TRBJ2-7; D uncertain. The CDR3 runs to 15 residues. Trimming took off 1 base at V and 2 bases at J, with 12 bases between the two ends. The V gene's germline CDR1 is SGHAT and CDR2 FQNNGV. DNA of the CDR3: TGTGCCAGCAGCTTAGCAGGCTCCCCCGCCTACGAGCAGTACTTC. Translation: CASSLAGSPAYEQYF.

The chain combines TRBV5-5 with TRBJ1-1; TRBD1 matches 7 bases. CDR3 length: 17 residues. Germline CDR1 SGHKS, CDR2 YYEKEE (reference sequence). V trimming: 0 bases; J trimming: 3 bases; junction bases outside the gene matches: 11. The chain's CDR3 is CASSLDPTGRIYTEAFF. CDR3 DNA: TGTGCCAGCAGCTTGGATCCGACAGGGAGGATCTACACTGAAGCTTTCTTT.

The V call is TRBV18, the J call TRBJ2-3; 7 bases line up with TRBD2. This CDR3 has 15 residues. The V gene's germline CDR1 is KGHSH and CDR2 LQKENI. Trimming cost V 3 bases and J 3 bases; bases outside gene matches: 6. CDR3 protein: CASSPGDYSTDTQYF. The CDR3 nucleotides read TGTGCCAGCTCACCTGGGGACTATTCAACAGATACGCAGTATTTT.

The V and J genes are TRBV5-1 and TRBJ1-4; D possibly corresponds to TRBD1 (6 bases). The CDR3 is 16 amino acids. CDR1 is SGHRS and CDR2 is YFSETQ in the germline V gene. V lost 0 bases, J lost 4 bases, and 13 bases lay in between. The CDR3 nucleotides are TGCGCCAGCAGCTTGGGGGCAGGGGTATATAATGAAAAACTGTTTTTT. Its protein product is CASSLGAGVYNEKLFF.

The CDR3 sequence: CATRSGYDNEQFF. CDR3 sequence (DNA): TGTGCCACCAGGTCGGGTTACGACAATGAGCAGTTCTTC. The chain combines TRBV24-1 with TRBJ2-1, with D unclear. Trimming took off 7 bases at V and 5 bases at J, with 11 bases between the two ends. CDR1 KGHDR and CDR2 SFDVKD come from the germline V gene. The length of the CDR3 is 13 residues.

This chain links TRBV18 with TRBJ2-5; D uncertain. CDR1 and CDR2 from the germline V gene are KGHSH and LQKENI. V was shortened by 1 base and J by 1 base, with 7 bases between the two germline ends. The CDR3 is 14 residues long. Here the CDR3 reads CASSPLTVQETQYF. CDR3 nucleotide sequence: TGTGCCAGCTCACCACTAACTGTCCAAGAGACCCAGTACTTC.

This clone came up once. The V and J genes are TRBV24-1 and TRBJ2-4; 7 nucleotides align to TRBD1. The J segment lost 3 bases and the V segment lost 4 bases, leaving 8 bases of the junction unmatched. Germline CDR1 reads KGHDR; CDR2 reads SFDVKD. The CDR3 sequence is 16 residues long. CDR3 coding DNA: TGTGCCACCAGTGAAAGCTCGACAGGGAACAAAAACATTCAGTACTTC. Translating it yields CATSESSTGNKNIQYF.

The chain employs TRBV3-1 (or the pseudogene TRBV3-2) and TRBJ2-3; tentatively, D is TRBD2 (6 bases). Trimming removed 1 base from V and 5 bases from J, with 13 bases in between. The germline CDR1 and CDR2 sequences are LGHDT and YNNKEL (reference sequence). CDR3 length equals 15 residues. CDR3 DNA: TGTGCCAGCAGCCAAGGGAGGGGTAGGGTAGATACGCAGTATTTT. Protein product: CASSQGRGRVDTQYF.

This chain uses TRBV28 with TRBJ1-4; D is unresolved. CDR1 is MDHEN, CDR2 SYDVKM, per germline. The CDR3 spans 14 residues. Deletions cut 4 bases from V and 8 bases from J, with 14 bases between. CDR3 nucleotides: TGTGCCAGCAGTTCTATCCCCCCACCCGAAAAACTGTTTTTT. It codes for CASSSIPPPEKLFF.

The J gene is TRBJ2-2, the V gene TRBV27; 7 nucleotides match TRBD2. Germline V gives CDR1 MNHEY, CDR2 SMNVEV (reference sequence). CDR3 length equals 15 residues. Trimming removed 7 bases from V and 5 bases from J; junction bases left unmatched: 10. The CDR3 loop is CASTPVAGRTGELFF. CDR3 DNA sequence: TGTGCCAGCACACCAGTAGCGGGTAGGACCGGGGAGCTGTTTTTT.

The V and J genes are TRBV9 and TRBJ2-3; 8 bases match TRBD1. V shed 0 bases and J 1 base; nucleotides not matched to a gene: 4. The CDR3 has 16 residues. Germline loops: CDR1 SGDLS, CDR2 YYNGEE. The CDR3: CASSVDPRGRTDTQYF. The CDR3 DNA reads TGTGCCAGCAGCGTAGATCCCAGGGGGCGCACAGATACGCAGTATTTT.

The CDR3 DNA follows: TGTGCCAGCAGTGATGGAGCTGGAAACACCATATATTTT. It yields the protein CASSDGAGNTIYF. The chain is built from TRBV6-1 and TRBJ1-3; D gene ambiguous. CDR1 is MNHNS, CDR2 SASEGT, per germline. V lost 3 bases, J lost 2 bases, and 5 bases lay in between. CDR3 length equals 13 residues.

V usage is TRBV5-4 and J usage is TRBJ1-3; 12 bases fit TRBD1. V trimming: 4 bases; J trimming: 6 bases; junction bases outside the gene matches: 2. CDR3 length: 14 residues. Germline V lookup: CDR1 SGHNT, CDR2 YYREEE (reference sequence). CDR3 coding DNA: TGTGCCAGCAGCGAGGGACAGGGGGCAAACACCATATATTTT. Translated, it gives CASSEGQGANTIYF.

The chain has TRBV6-5 and TRBJ2-5; the match to TRBD1 covers 7 bases. This CDR3 is built from 13 residues. CDR1 and CDR2 (germline): MNHEY, SVGAGI. V gave up 5 bases and J gave up 5 bases; unmatched junction bases: 5. CDR3 in amino acids: CASSQGVGETQYF. For the CDR3, the DNA is TGTGCCAGCAGTCAGGGGGTAGGGGAGACCCAGTACTTC.

The chain has TRBV19 and TRBJ1-5; TRBD1 matches 7 bases. This CDR3 is built from 17 residues. After removal of 2 bases from V and 7 bases from J, the junction contained 14 bases not matched to a gene. The germline V gene encodes CDR1 LNHDA and CDR2 SQIVND (reference sequence). This chain's CDR3 is CASSIRIGGLTGQPQHF. The CDR3 coding sequence is TGTGCCAGTAGTATAAGGATAGGGGGCCTGACGGGGCAGCCCCAGCATTTT.